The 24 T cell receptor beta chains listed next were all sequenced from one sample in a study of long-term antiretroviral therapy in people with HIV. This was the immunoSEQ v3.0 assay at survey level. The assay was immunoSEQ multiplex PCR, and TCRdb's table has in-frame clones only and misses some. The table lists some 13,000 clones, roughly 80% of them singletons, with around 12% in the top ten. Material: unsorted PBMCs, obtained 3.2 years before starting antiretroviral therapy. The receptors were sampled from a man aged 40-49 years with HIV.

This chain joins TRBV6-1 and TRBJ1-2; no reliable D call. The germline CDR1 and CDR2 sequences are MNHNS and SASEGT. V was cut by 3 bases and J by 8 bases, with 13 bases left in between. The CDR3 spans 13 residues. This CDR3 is CASSELAHMGYTF. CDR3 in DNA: TGTGCCAGCAGTGAGTTGGCCCACATGGGCTACACCTTC.

The CDR3 here is CASSETSRREQYF. The DNA of the CDR3 is TGTGCCAGCAGTGAAACCTCCCGACGTGAGCAGTACTTC. The chain is built from TRBV2 and TRBJ2-7; no firm D call. CDR1 SNHLY and CDR2 FYNNEI come from the germline V gene. The CDR3 covers 13 residues. V gave up 2 bases and J gave up 7 bases, with 12 bases separating them.

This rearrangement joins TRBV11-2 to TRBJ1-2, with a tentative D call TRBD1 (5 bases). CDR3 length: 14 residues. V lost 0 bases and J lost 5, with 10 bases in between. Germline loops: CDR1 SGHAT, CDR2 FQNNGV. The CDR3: CASSLEAGRYGYTF. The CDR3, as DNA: TGTGCCAGCAGCTTAGAGGCAGGGAGGTATGGCTACACCTTC.

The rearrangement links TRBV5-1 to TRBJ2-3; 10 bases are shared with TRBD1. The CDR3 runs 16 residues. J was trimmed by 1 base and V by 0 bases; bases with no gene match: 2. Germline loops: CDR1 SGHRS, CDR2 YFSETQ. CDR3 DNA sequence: TGCGCCAGCAGCTTGGGGACAGGGGGGGGCACAGATACGCAGTATTTT. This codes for CASSLGTGGGTDTQYF.

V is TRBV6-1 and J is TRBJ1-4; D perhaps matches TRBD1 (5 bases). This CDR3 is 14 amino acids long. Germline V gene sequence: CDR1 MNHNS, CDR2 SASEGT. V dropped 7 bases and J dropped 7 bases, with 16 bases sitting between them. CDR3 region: CASTRAGWGEKLFF. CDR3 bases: TGTGCCAGCACCAGAGCAGGGTGGGGTGAAAAACTGTTTTTT.

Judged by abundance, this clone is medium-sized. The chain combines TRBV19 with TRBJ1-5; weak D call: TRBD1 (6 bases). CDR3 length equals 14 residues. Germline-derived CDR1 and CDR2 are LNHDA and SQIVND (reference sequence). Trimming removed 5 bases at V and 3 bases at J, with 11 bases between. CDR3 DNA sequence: TGTGCCAGTAGTGAGGACAGACTCAATCAGCCCCAGCATTTT. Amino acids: CASSEDRLNQPQHF.

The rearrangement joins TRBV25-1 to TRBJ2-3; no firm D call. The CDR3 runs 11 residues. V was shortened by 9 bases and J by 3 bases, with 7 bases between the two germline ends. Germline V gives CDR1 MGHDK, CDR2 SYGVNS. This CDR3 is CASRVTDTQYF. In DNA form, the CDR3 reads TGTGCCAGTCGGGTTACAGATACGCAGTATTTT.

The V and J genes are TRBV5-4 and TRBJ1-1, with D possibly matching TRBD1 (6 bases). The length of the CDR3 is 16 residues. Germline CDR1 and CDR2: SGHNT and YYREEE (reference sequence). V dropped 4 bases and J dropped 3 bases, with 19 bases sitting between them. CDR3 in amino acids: CASSLSRQAPDTEAFF. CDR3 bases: TGTGCCAGCAGCCTATCACGACAGGCCCCCGACACTGAAGCTTTCTTT. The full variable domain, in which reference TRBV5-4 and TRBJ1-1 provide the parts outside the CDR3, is ETGVTQSPTHLIKTRGQQVTLRCSSQSGHNTVSWYQQALGQGPQFIFQYYREEENGRGNFPPRFSGLQFPNYSSELNVNALELDDSALYLCASSLSRQAPDTEAFFGQGTRLTVV.

CDR3 DNA: TGTGCCGGTGGACACGGGTTAAGAGTGCTCTGCTCTGGAAACACCATATATTTT. Translating gives CAGGHGLRVLCSGNTIYF. The rearrangement uses TRBV7-4 and TRBJ1-3; possible D gene TRBD1, 5 bases. Germline V gene sequence: CDR1 SGHVT, CDR2 SQSDAQ. V gave up 11 bases and J gave up 0 bases, with 26 bases separating them. This CDR3 is built from 18 residues. The variable domain in full, with the rest retrieved from reference TRBV7-4 and TRBJ1-3, is GAGVSQSPRYKVAKRGRDVALRCDSISGHVTLYWYRQTLGQGSEVLTYSQSDAQRDKSGRPSGRFSAERPERSVSTLKIQRTEQGDSAVYLCAGGHGLRVLCSGNTIYFGEGSWLTVV.

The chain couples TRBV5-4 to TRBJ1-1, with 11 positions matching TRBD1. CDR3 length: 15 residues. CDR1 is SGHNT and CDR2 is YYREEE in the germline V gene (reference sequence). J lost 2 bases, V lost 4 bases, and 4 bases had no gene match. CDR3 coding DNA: TGTGCCAGCAGCCCCTGGACAGGGGGCAACACTGAAGCTTTCTTT. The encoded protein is CASSPWTGGNTEAFF.

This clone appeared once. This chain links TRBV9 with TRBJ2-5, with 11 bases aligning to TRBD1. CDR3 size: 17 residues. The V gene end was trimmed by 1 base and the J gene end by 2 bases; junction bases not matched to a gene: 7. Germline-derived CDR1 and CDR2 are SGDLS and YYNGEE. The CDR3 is CASSVRPGQGVQETQYF. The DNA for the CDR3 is TGTGCCAGCAGCGTAAGACCGGGACAGGGGGTGCAAGAGACCCAGTACTTC.

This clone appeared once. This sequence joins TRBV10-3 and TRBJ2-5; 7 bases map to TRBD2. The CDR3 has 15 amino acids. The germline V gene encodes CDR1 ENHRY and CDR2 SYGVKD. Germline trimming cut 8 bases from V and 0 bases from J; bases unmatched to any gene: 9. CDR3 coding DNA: TGTGCCATCGGGAGACCGGGACTAAACCAAGAGACCCAGTACTTC. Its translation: CAIGRPGLNQETQYF.

CDR3 amino acids: CASSYSKTAYGYTF. The CDR3, as DNA: TGTGCCAGCAGTTACTCGAAGACAGCCTATGGCTACACCTTC. J is TRBJ1-2 and V is TRBV6-5; D possibly corresponds to TRBD1 (5 bases). Germline V CDR1 and CDR2: MNHEY, SVGAGI. The CDR3 is made up of 14 amino acids. Trimming shortened V by 0 bases and J by 4 bases, and 9 bases separated the two germline ends.

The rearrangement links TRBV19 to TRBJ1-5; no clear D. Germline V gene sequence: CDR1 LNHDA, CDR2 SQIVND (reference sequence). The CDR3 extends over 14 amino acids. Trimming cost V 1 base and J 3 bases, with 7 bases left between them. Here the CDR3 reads CASSIGEVNQPQHF. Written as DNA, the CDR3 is TGTGCCAGTAGTATAGGCGAGGTCAATCAGCCCCAGCATTTT.

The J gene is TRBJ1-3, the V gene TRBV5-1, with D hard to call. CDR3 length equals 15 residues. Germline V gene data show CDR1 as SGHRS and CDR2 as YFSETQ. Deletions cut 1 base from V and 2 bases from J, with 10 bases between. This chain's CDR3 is CASSLTTLPGNTIYF. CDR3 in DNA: TGCGCCAGCAGCTTGACGACTCTACCTGGAAACACCATATATTTT. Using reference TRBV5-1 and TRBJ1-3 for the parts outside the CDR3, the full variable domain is KAGVTQTPRYLIKTRGQQVTLSCSPISGHRSVSWYQQTPGQGLQFLFEYFSETQRNKGNFPGRFSGRQFSNSRSEMNVSTLELGDSALYLCASSLTTLPGNTIYFGEGSWLTVV.

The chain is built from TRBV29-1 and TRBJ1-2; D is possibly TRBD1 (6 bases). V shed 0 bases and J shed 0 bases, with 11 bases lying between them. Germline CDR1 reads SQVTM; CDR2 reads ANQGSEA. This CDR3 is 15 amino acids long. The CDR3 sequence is CSVEEPGGPNYGYTF. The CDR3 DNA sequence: TGCAGCGTTGAAGAGCCCGGGGGCCCTAACTATGGCTACACCTTC.

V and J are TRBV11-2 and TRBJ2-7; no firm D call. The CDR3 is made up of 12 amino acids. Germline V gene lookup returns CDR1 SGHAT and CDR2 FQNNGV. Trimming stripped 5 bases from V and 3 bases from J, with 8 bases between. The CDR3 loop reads CASSQTVYEQYF. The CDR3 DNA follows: TGTGCCAGCAGCCAGACCGTCTACGAGCAGTACTTC.

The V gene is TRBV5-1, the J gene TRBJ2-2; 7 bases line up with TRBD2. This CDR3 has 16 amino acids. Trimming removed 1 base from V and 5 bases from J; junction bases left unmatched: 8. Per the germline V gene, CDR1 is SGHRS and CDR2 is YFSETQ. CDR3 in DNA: TGCGCCAGCAGCTTGCAAGCGGGGCCCCCAACCGGGGAGCTGTTTTTT. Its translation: CASSLQAGPPTGELFF.

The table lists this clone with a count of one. The CDR3 DNA follows: TGTGCCAGCAGCGTAGCTCTAGCAGATACGCAGTATTTT. Translation: CASSVALADTQYF. V gene TRBV9 combines with J gene TRBJ2-3; D unresolved. V shed 0 bases and J shed 4 bases, with 6 bases lying between them. The CDR3 runs 13 residues. Germline CDR1 is SGDLS and CDR2 is YYNGEE.

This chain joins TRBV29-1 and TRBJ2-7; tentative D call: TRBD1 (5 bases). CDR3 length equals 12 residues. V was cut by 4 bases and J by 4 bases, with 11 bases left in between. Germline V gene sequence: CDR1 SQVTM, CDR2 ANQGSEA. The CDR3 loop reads CSVGAQGYEQYF. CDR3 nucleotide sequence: TGCAGCGTTGGGGCCCAGGGATACGAGCAGTACTTC.

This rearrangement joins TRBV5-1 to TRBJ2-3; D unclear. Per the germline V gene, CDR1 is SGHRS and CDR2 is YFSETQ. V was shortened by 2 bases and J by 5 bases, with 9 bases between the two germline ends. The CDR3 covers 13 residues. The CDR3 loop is CASSFLTLDTQYF. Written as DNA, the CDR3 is TGCGCCAGCAGCTTCCTGACTCTAGATACGCAGTATTTT.

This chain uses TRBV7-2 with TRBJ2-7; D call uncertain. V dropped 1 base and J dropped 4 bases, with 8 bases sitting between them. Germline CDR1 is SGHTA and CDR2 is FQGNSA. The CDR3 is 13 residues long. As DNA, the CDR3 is TGTGCCAGCAGCTTAGGCAGGTTATACGAGCAGTACTTC. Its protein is CASSLGRLYEQYF.

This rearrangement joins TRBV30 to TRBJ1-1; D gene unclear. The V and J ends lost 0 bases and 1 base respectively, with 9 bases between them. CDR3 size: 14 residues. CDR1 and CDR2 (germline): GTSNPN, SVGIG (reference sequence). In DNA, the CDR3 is TGTGCCTGGAGTGTCGGGAGGAGGAACACTGAAGCTTTCTTT. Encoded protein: CAWSVGRRNTEAFF.

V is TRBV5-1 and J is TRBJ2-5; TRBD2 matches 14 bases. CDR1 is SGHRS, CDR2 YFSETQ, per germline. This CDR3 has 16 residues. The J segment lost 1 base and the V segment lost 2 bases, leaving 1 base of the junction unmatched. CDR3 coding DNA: TGCGCCAGCAGCTTAGGACTAGCGGGGGGCCAAGAGACCCAGTACTTC. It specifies CASSLGLAGGQETQYF.